These T cell receptor beta chains were read from a single sample in a study of blood T cell repertoires in COVID-19. Assay used: immunoSEQ multiplex PCR; TCRdb lists only in-frame clones, some missing. The sample yields 140,000 to 150,000 clones, about nine tenths seen once. The specimen was PBMCs or T cells enriched from blood (not recorded which). Receptors originate from a man aged 55 to 70 who had recovered from COVID-19. Both conserved end residues are part of each CDR3. A D gene is named only where the DNA matches it firmly.

>TRBV7-9|NA|TRBJ2-1|14
TGTGCCAGCAGCGCCACCGGGACTTCCAATGAGCAGTTCTTC
CASSATGTSNEQFF
>TRBV6-2/TRBV6-3|TRBD2|TRBJ2-2|17
TGTGCCAGCAGTTACCCTACCTCGGGAGGATACACCGGGGAGCTGTTTTTT
CASSYPTSGGYTGELFF
>TRBV12-3/TRBV12-4|NA|TRBJ1-4|13
TGTGCCACCAGCATTCAAACTAATGAAAAACTGTTTTTT
CATSIQTNEKLFF
>TRBV10-1|NA|TRBJ2-1|13
TGCGCCAGCAGCGGACATTCCTACAATGAGCAGTTCTTC
CASSGHSYNEQFF
>TRBV28|NA|TRBJ1-5|15
TGTGCCAGCAGTCCCGCCGGGACACCGAAGCAGCCCCAGCATTTT
CASSPAGTPKQPQHF
>TRBV11-3|TRBD1|TRBJ2-1|13
TGTGCCAGCCAGTCGAGGACAGGGGATGAGCAGTTCTTC
CASQSRTGDEQFF
>TRBV7-8|NA|TRBJ2-2|16
TGTGCCAGCACCGCCGGGAGCCTGGGGCCCCCCGGGGAGCTGTTTTTT
CASTAGSLGPPGELFF
>TRBV12-5|TRBD1|TRBJ2-3|16
TGTGCTAGTGGTTTCACCGGGACAGGCCCCCCAGATACGCAGTATTTT
CASGFTGTGPPDTQYF
>TRBV12-3/TRBV12-4|NA|TRBJ1-2|13
TGTGCCAGCAGTTTAGCAGGGGACTATGGCTACACCTTC
CASSLAGDYGYTF
>TRBV2|TRBD1|TRBJ1-4|13
TGTGCCAGCAGCGGACAGGGGTGGGAAAAACTGTTTTTT
CASSGQGWEKLFF
>TRBV7-9|NA|TRBJ1-6|14
TGTGCCAGCAGCCCAGGCCAGGGTGGTTCACCCCTCCACTTT
CASSPGQGGSPLHF